This T cell receptor (beta chain) is from a study of neoadjuvant nivolumab and ipilimumab in lung cancer. Here immunoSEQ multiplex PCR was the method, and the copy in TCRdb shows in-frame clones only, minus some. The sample has 7,500 to 10,000 clones, 81% seen once. The CDR3 extends over 12 amino acids. V lost 4 bases, J lost 0 bases, and 3 bases lay in between. Germline-derived CDR1 and CDR2 are MNHNS and SASEGT. The clonotype was recovered from an adult with non-small cell lung cancer. V gene TRBV6-1 combines with J gene TRBJ2-5, with D unresolved. Sequencing used peripheral blood, obtained before neoadjuvant nivolumab, alone or with ipilimumab. This CDR3 reads CASSGYQETQYF. DNA for the CDR3: TGTGCCAGCAGTGGGTACCAAGAGACCCAGTACTTC.